A selection of T cell receptor beta chains follows, all from one sample in a study of T cells in Graves' hyperthyroidism and ophthalmopathy. Via MiXCR, TCRdb re-called the multiplex PCR reads, giving one row per CDR3 protein. The sample includes approximately 590,000 distinct CDR3 sequences, about half seen only once; the top ten take just under 8.5%. Material: peripheral blood or thyroid tissue (not recorded which). The receptors shown here come from a young woman with Graves' hyperthyroidism. Each CDR3 is given with its conserved first and last residue. A D gene is named only where the DNA matches it firmly. The size of a clone is reported for some rows only, either as once, few or many, or as a class for expanded clones.

>TRBV12-3/TRBV12-4|TRBJ2-2|many|-
TGTGCCAGCAGTCGAAAACCCGGGGAGCTGTTTTTT
CASSRKPGELFF
>TRBV7-9|TRBJ1-4|-|-
TGTGCCAGCAGCTTATTCCAAGCAACTAATGAAAAACTGTTTTTT
CASSLFQATNEKLFF
>TRBV7-8|TRBJ2-5|-|TRBD2
TGTGCCAGCAGCTCGCGCGGACTAGCGACGGAGACCCAGTACTTC
CASSSRGLATETQYF
>TRBV7-2|TRBJ1-1|-|-
TGTGCCAGCAGCTTAGTCTCGGGGATCACTGAAGCTTTCTTT
CASSLVSGITEAFF
>TRBV20-1|TRBJ2-7|-|TRBD1
TGCAGTGCTAGCCCTGGGACAGGGTGGAGGTACGAGCAGTACTTC
CSASPGTGWRYEQYF
>TRBV2|TRBJ1-1|many|-
TGTGCCAGCAGGCTGGTTATTGAAGCTTTCTTT
CASRLVIEAFF
>TRBV7-3|TRBJ2-1|-|-
TGTGCCAGCAGCGAGGAGGTGTACAATGAGCAGTTCTTC
CASSEEVYNEQFF
>TRBV5-1|TRBJ1-1|-|-
TGCGCCAGCAAATCACGGGGCGCGAACACTGAAGCTTTCTTT
CASKSRGANTEAFF
>TRBV19|TRBJ2-7|few|TRBD2
TGTGCCAGTAGTATGGCTAGCGGGGACTCCTACGAGCAGTACTTC
CASSMASGDSYEQYF
>TRBV4-2|TRBJ1-2|-|-
TGTGCCAGCAGCCAAGTGTCAGAAATTAACTATGGCTACACCTTC
CASSQVSEINYGYTF
>TRBV15|TRBJ1-1|many|-
TGTGCCACCAGCAGACGGTCGGGGCTGAACACTGAAGCTTTCTTT
CATSRRSGLNTEAFF
>TRBV24-1|TRBJ1-4|-|-
TGTGCCACCAGTGATGCGACAGGTTTTAATGAAAAACTGTTTTTT
CATSDATGFNEKLFF
>TRBV6-5|TRBJ2-6|few|-
TGTGCCAGCAGTTACTCTCCACCATCTGGGGCCAACGTCCTGACTTTC
CASSYSPPSGANVLTF
>TRBV29-1|TRBJ2-7|-|-
TGCAGTTACGGAACCGGAGGTCGTGGCGAGCAGTACTTC
CSYGTGGRGEQYF
>TRBV4-2|TRBJ1-6|-|TRBD1
TGTGCCAGCAGCCAACAGGACAGGGATAATTCACCCCTCCACTTT
CASSQQDRDNSPLHF
>TRBV20-1|TRBJ1-2|-|-
TGCAGTGCCCAACTCGGGGTGGATGGCTACACCTTC
CSAQLGVDGYTF
>TRBV7-2|TRBJ2-7|-|-
TGTGCCAGCAGCGTAGAGTCCGACGAGCAGTACTTC
CASSVESDEQYF
>TRBV14|TRBJ1-2|few|-
TGTGCCAGCAGCCAAATCACAGGGATCAACAACTATGGCTACACCTTC
CASSQITGINNYGYTF
>TRBV7-9|TRBJ2-7|many|TRBD2
TGTGCCAGCAGCTCAATAGCGGGCTCCTCCTACGAGCAGTACTTC
CASSSIAGSSYEQYF
>TRBV5-5|TRBJ1-5|few|-
TGTGCCAGCAGCTTGGTTGGGGTTGGGCCCCAGCATTTT
CASSLVGVGPQHF
>TRBV4-1|TRBJ1-6|-|-
TGCGCCAGCAGCCAAGAAGATGGTGGTGGGAATTCACCCCTCCACTTT
CASSQEDGGGNSPLHF
>TRBV29-1|TRBJ1-2|-|-
TGCAGCTTAGTGTCCAGGGATCGATATGGCTACACCTTC
CSLVSRDRYGYTF
>TRBV24-1|TRBJ1-5|many|-
TGTGCCACCAGTGATTTTGGGCGAGAGGCCCAGCATTTT
CATSDFGREAQHF
>TRBV7-9|TRBJ2-7|few|TRBD1
TGTGCCAGCAGCTTAGCCTGGGACAGTGGCACGGGCGAGCAGTACTTC
CASSLAWDSGTGEQYF
>TRBV6-2/TRBV6-3|TRBJ2-2|-|-
TGTGCCAGCAGTTACCCCGGCAGAACCCGGACCGGGGAGCTGTTTTTT
CASSYPGRTRTGELFF
>TRBV5-1|TRBJ1-4|-|-
TGCGCCAGCAGCTTGGAGGGGGTGAACACTGAAAAACTGTTTTTT
CASSLEGVNTEKLFF
>TRBV25-1|TRBJ2-6|many|-
TGTGCCAGCAGCGATGACAGGATCCTCTCTGGGGCCAACGTCCTGACTTTC
CASSDDRILSGANVLTF
>TRBV29-1|TRBJ1-1|many|-
TGCAGCGTTGAAAAGATCGGCCAGGTTTACGCTGAAGCTTTCTTT
CSVEKIGQVYAEAFF
>TRBV7-2|TRBJ1-6|many|TRBD1
TGTGCCAGCTCCAAGACAGGGGAATCACCCCTCCACTTT
CASSKTGESPLHF
>TRBV20-1|TRBJ1-6|few|-
TGCAGTGCTAGCCACCACGGGGGGACACGGGATTCACCCCTCCACTTT
CSASHHGGTRDSPLHF
>TRBV5-5|TRBJ1-2|few|TRBD1
TGTGCCAGCACCAAAGACAGGGAACGCGGCTACACCTTC
CASTKDRERGYTF
>TRBV20-1|TRBJ1-2|once|-
TGCAGTGCCCTGGGGCCAGGCTACACCTTC
CSALGPGYTF
>TRBV19|TRBJ2-7|-|TRBD1
TGTGCCAGTAGTACACTTTGGGACAGCTCCTACGAGCAGTACTTC
CASSTLWDSSYEQYF
>TRBV2|TRBJ2-5|many|-
TGTGCCAGCAAGAACCCCGGGGAAGTGACCCAGTACTTC
CASKNPGEVTQYF
>TRBV6-5|TRBJ2-7|-|-
TGTGCCAGCGCGCGGGCGACCTCCTACGAGCAGTACTTC
CASARATSYEQYF
>TRBV7-3|TRBJ1-1|-|-
TGTGCCAGCAGCTCCCAGGGTCGAGGTGAAGCTTTCTTT
CASSSQGRGEAFF
>TRBV25-1|TRBJ1-3|many|-
TGTGCCAGTGGGACACGAGCTGGAAACACCATATATTTT
CASGTRAGNTIYF
>TRBV5-4|TRBJ1-3|-|TRBD1
TGTGCCAGCAGACCCAGGGGGGACAGCTCTGGAAACACCATATATTTT
CASRPRGDSSGNTIYF
>TRBV29-1|TRBJ1-1|many|-
TGCAGCGTTGAAGATTTGGACGGAGGATATGAAGCTTTCTTT
CSVEDLDGGYEAFF
>TRBV24-1|TRBJ1-5|many|-
TGTGCCACCATCTGGCGGACGAGCAATCAGCCCCAGCATTTT
CATIWRTSNQPQHF
>TRBV4-3|TRBJ2-7|-|TRBD1
TGCGCCAGCAGCTACGGACAGGGGGATCAGTACTTC
CASSYGQGDQYF